This TCR beta chain was captured in a study of blood T cell repertoires in COVID-19. Study overall: COVID-19 samples from acute and convalescent phases originated in the United States, Italy and Spain.

Repertoires were generated with immunoSEQ multiplex PCR, while TCRdb's copy carries only in-frame clones and drops some. Among 90,000 or so clones listed, roughly three quarters were seen once. Per germline, CDR1 MNHEY and CDR2 SVGEGT. Trimming cost V 2 bases and J 8 bases, with 12 bases left between them. There are 13 residues in the CDR3. V and J are TRBV6-2 or TRBV6-3 and TRBJ1-2; D remains unclear. Sequenced sample: peripheral blood. The receptor's source is a human donor in a cohort sampled during active COVID-19. The CDR3 protein is CASSYGPAGGYTF. In DNA, the CDR3 is TGTGCCAGCAGTTACGGCCCTGCTGGCGGCTACACCTTC.